The 23 T cell receptor beta chains reported below all come from one sample, sequenced in a study of blood T cell repertoires in COVID-19. Generated by immunoSEQ multiplex PCR, the TCRdb table keeps only in-frame clones and is missing some. The sample has roughly 360,000 clones, approximately 87% seen once; the top ten hold over 0.9%. What was sequenced was PBMCs or T cells enriched from blood (not recorded which). These receptors all come from a woman aged 30 to 39 with acute COVID-19.

V gene TRBV5-4 combines with J gene TRBJ2-1, with 7 bases aligning to TRBD2. The CDR3 covers 13 residues. The V gene's germline CDR1 is SGHNT and CDR2 YYREEE (reference sequence). After removal of 4 bases from V and 7 bases from J, the junction contained 5 bases not matched to a gene. The CDR3 coding sequence is TGTGCCAGCAGCGTAGGACTAGTGAATGAGCAGTTCTTC. Protein product: CASSVGLVNEQFF.

V is TRBV4-1 and J is TRBJ2-7; D unresolved. CDR1 is MGHRA and CDR2 is YSYEKL in the germline V gene. V shed 1 base and J shed 5 bases, with 3 bases lying between them. CDR3 length: 11 residues. The CDR3 loop reads CASSQVNEQYF. As DNA, the CDR3 is TGCGCCAGCAGCCAAGTAAACGAGCAGTACTTC.

V usage is TRBV7-8 and J usage is TRBJ2-1; D might be TRBD1 (6 bases). V was shortened by 1 base and J by 5 bases, with 15 bases between the two germline ends. The CDR3 is 16 residues long. CDR1 is SGHVS, CDR2 FQNEAQ, per germline. The CDR3 DNA reads as TGTGCCAGCAGCTTAGTCGGGACAACATCTAACAATGAGCAGTTCTTC. Its translation is CASSLVGTTSNNEQFF.

The chain combines TRBV3-1 (or the pseudogene TRBV3-2) with TRBJ2-1, with D possibly being TRBD2 (5 bases). The V end was cut by 4 bases, the J end by 1 base, with 14 bases between. This CDR3 is 16 amino acids long. Germline assignment: CDR1 LGHDT and CDR2 YNNKEL (reference sequence). The CDR3, as DNA: TGTGCCAGCAGCCGAGAACTAGTCCCATCCTACAATGAGCAGTTCTTC. Translated, it gives CASSRELVPSYNEQFF.

The chain uses TRBV6-1 and TRBJ2-2; the D gene is possibly TRBD1 (7 bases). V lost 0 bases to trimming and J lost 3 bases, with 29 bases between them. Germline V gives CDR1 MNHNS, CDR2 SASEGT. The CDR3 is 22 residues long. The CDR3, as DNA: TGTGCCAGCAGTGAAGCGCGCTGGGGACAGCACCTCCGGAGGGCGTACACCGGGGAGCTGTTTTTT. Its protein product is CASSEARWGQHLRRAYTGELFF.

The rearrangement uses TRBV7-7 and TRBJ2-1, with D possibly matching TRBD2 (6 bases). Germline lookup yields CDR1 SSHAT and CDR2 FNYEAQ (reference sequence). The CDR3 loop spans 15 amino acids. Trimming took 1 base from V and 1 from J, leaving 8 bases between them. CDR3 sequence reads: CASSLGRGSYNEQFF. In DNA form, the CDR3 reads TGTGCCAGCAGCTTAGGGCGGGGTTCCTACAATGAGCAGTTCTTC.

This chain joins TRBV9 and TRBJ2-5; 11 nucleotides align to TRBD1. This CDR3 region has 15 residues. Per germline, CDR1 SGDLS and CDR2 YYNGEE. With 0 bases clipped from V and 4 bases from J, the junction kept 2 bases outside the gene matches. Here the CDR3 DNA reads TGTGCCAGCAGCGTAGAGGACAGGGGGCGAGAGACCCAGTACTTC. Protein: CASSVEDRGRETQYF.

This clone occurred once. This chain uses TRBV9 with TRBJ2-2; a possible D gene is TRBD1 (5 bases). Trimming pared 8 bases from V and 5 bases from J, leaving 16 bases between. This CDR3 has 14 residues. Germline CDR1 reads SGDLS; CDR2 reads YYNGEE. CDR3 coding DNA: TGTGCCAGAGAAAAAGGGGTAGGGACCGGGGAGCTGTTTTTT. Translated, it gives CAREKGVGTGELFF.

This clone was seen a few times. The rearrangement joins TRBV2 to TRBJ1-6; 8 nucleotides match TRBD1. This CDR3 spans 14 amino acids. Germline V gene sequence: CDR1 SNHLY, CDR2 FYNNEI. Trimming took 6 bases from V and 8 from J; bases not matched to a gene: 6. The CDR3 loop reads CASRTGVQDSPLHF. CDR3 DNA sequence: TGTGCCAGCAGGACAGGGGTTCAGGATTCACCCCTCCACTTT. Supplemented by reference TRBV2 and TRBJ1-6, the full variable domain reads EPEVTQTPSHQVTQMGQEVILRCVPISNHLYFYWYRQILGQKVEFLVSFYNNEISEKSEIFDDQFSVERPDGSNFTLKIRSTKLEDSAMYFCASRTGVQDSPLHFGNGTRLTVT.

This chain connects TRBV30 to TRBJ1-4; TRBD1 matches 8 bases. J was trimmed by 5 bases and V by 4 bases; bases with no gene match: 3. The germline gives CDR1 GTSNPN, CDR2 SVGIG (reference sequence). The CDR3 totals 13 residues. CDR3 bases: TGTGCCTGGACTGACAGGGGCAATGAAAAACTGTTTTTT. Encoded protein: CAWTDRGNEKLFF.

The J gene is TRBJ2-1, the V gene TRBV7-6, with 10 nucleotides matching TRBD2. The CDR3 loop spans 15 amino acids. The V segment lost 0 bases and the J segment 9 bases; nucleotides outside the gene matches: 5. Germline V lookup: CDR1 SGHVS, CDR2 FNYEAQ. The CDR3 loop reads CASSLASGGGGEQFF. CDR3 in DNA: TGTGCCAGCAGCTTAGCCAGCGGGGGGGGCGGTGAGCAGTTCTTC.

This rearrangement joins TRBV3-1 (or the pseudogene TRBV3-2) to TRBJ1-6; D gene ambiguous. The CDR3 totals 14 residues. V was cut by 11 bases and J by 7 bases, with 18 bases left in between. The germline CDR1 and CDR2 sequences are LGHDT and YNNKEL (reference sequence). As DNA, the CDR3 is TGTGCCCCCGGGGTTAAGGGCTCCAATTCACCCCTCCACTTT. As protein: CAPGVKGSNSPLHF.

The chain carries TRBV7-5 and TRBJ1-5; TRBD1, as called in the table, went unchecked against the DNA. TRBV7-5 constitutes a pseudogene. This CDR3 region has 12 residues. CDR3 bases: TGTGTCAGCAAGACAGGGACTCAGCCCCAGCATTTT. Protein sequence: CVSKTGTQPQHF.

The V call is TRBV7-9, the J call TRBJ2-7; the match to TRBD1 covers 7 bases. From germline, CDR1 is SEHNR and CDR2 FQNEAQ (reference sequence). This CDR3 is built from 11 residues. With V trimmed by 11 bases and J by 4 bases, 5 bases remained unmatched. As DNA, the CDR3 is TGTGCCGTGGACAGGCGGTACGAGCAGTACTTC. The encoded protein is CAVDRRYEQYF.

This chain uses TRBV4-2 with TRBJ2-7; 12 bases line up with TRBD2. CDR3 length: 17 residues. CDR1 is LGHNA, CDR2 YNFKEQ, per germline. V trimming: 4 bases; J trimming: 1 base; junction bases outside the gene matches: 8. CDR3 nucleotides: TGTGCCAGCAGCCTCCCTAGCGGGGGGGATACTTCCTACGAGCAGTACTTC. Protein: CASSLPSGGDTSYEQYF.

The rearrangement joins TRBV5-1 to TRBJ1-2; D remains unclear. This CDR3 comprises 12 residues. V lost 5 bases and J lost 3, with 8 bases in between. Per the germline V gene, CDR1 is SGHRS and CDR2 is YFSETQ. The CDR3 is CASRVQDYGYTF. The CDR3 DNA follows: TGCGCCAGCAGGGTCCAGGACTATGGCTACACCTTC.

The rearrangement links TRBV12-3 or TRBV12-4 to TRBJ1-1; D is perhaps TRBD1 (6 bases). Trimming removed 5 bases at V and 9 bases at J, with 13 bases between. The CDR3 spans 12 residues. The CDR3 protein is CASSIPTGKAFF. As DNA, the CDR3 is TGTGCCAGCAGTATCCCGACAGGAAAAGCTTTCTTT.

J is TRBJ1-2 and V is TRBV29-1; 8 bases map to TRBD1. This CDR3 is 10 amino acids long. Germline values: CDR1 SQVTM, CDR2 ANQGSEA. V shed 6 bases and J 8 bases; nucleotides not matched to a gene: 2. The CDR3 sequence is CSVTGGGYTF. CDR3 DNA: TGCAGCGTCACAGGGGGAGGCTACACCTTC.

The chain has TRBV5-6 and TRBJ1-2; D uncertain. The V end was cut by 4 bases, the J end by 6 bases, with 10 bases between. Germline V gene sequence: CDR1 SGHDT, CDR2 YYEEEE. CDR3 length equals 12 residues. For the CDR3, the DNA is TGTGCCAGCAGCCCGGGAGGTGATGGCTACACCTTC. Its protein product is CASSPGGDGYTF.

The chain links TRBV4-2 to TRBJ1-1; D not resolved. Germline V gene data show CDR1 as LGHNA and CDR2 as YNFKEQ. The CDR3 runs 15 residues. V lost 5 bases and J lost 1, with 14 bases in between. CDR3 residues: CASSKRLRGNTEAFF. The DNA for the CDR3 is TGTGCCAGCAGCAAAAGACTACGAGGGAACACTGAAGCTTTCTTT.

The CDR3 DNA follows: TGTGCCAGCAGCCATTTGTATTCAGGCAACCCAAATTCTAACTATGGCTACACCTTC. Protein: CASSHLYSGNPNSNYGYTF. V and J are TRBV5-6 and TRBJ1-2, with no clear D. This CDR3 has 19 amino acids. The V gene's germline CDR1 is SGHDT and CDR2 YYEEEE. Trimming pared 4 bases from V and 0 bases from J, leaving 25 bases between.

The rearrangement joins TRBV4-1 to TRBJ2-1; 10 positions match TRBD1. Germline assignment: CDR1 MGHRA and CDR2 YSYEKL. The CDR3 extends over 15 amino acids. The ends lost 3 bases at V and 9 bases at J; junction bases unmatched: 8. The CDR3 sequence is CASSHRQGAPGEQFF. DNA for the CDR3: TGCGCCAGCAGCCATAGACAGGGGGCGCCCGGTGAGCAGTTCTTC.

The rearrangement links TRBV10-3 to TRBJ2-7; D possibly corresponds to TRBD1 (7 bases). The germline V gene encodes CDR1 ENHRY and CDR2 SYGVKD. V was pared by 8 bases and J by 5 bases, with 13 bases between. The CDR3 contains 12 residues. DNA for the CDR3: TGTGCCATCGCGCAGGGGGGCGACGAGCAGTACTTC. Translating it yields CAIAQGGDEQYF.